This passage covers 16 T cell receptor beta chains from one sample sequenced in a study of CD8+CD57+ T cells in acquired aplastic anemia. An expansion of CD8+CD57+ cells by flow cytometry had been shown in patients chosen for sequencing. Genomic DNA, serving as template, underwent TCR beta VDJ and CDR3 profiling. TCRdb redid the calling of the reads with MiXCR, one entry per CDR3 protein. Here the sample spans roughly 180,000 distinct CDR3 sequences, roughly 60% being singletons. The material sequenced was sorted CD4+, CD8+, or CD8+CD57+ T cells (not recorded which) from PBMCs. Receptor source: a human donor with aplastic anemia.

The J gene is TRBJ2-5, the V gene TRBV19; 7 nucleotides match TRBD2. Looked up from germline, CDR1 is LNHDA and CDR2 is SQIVND (reference sequence). Trimming cost V 8 bases and J 1 base; bases outside gene matches: 4. CDR3 length equals 13 residues. In DNA form, the CDR3 reads TGTGCCAGTCGTTCGGGAGGCCAAGAGACCCAGTACTTC. This translates into CASRSGGQETQYF.

The rearrangement joins TRBV24-1 to TRBJ2-3; D may be TRBD2 (6 bases). Trimming shortened V by 3 bases and J by 4 bases, and 10 bases separated the two germline ends. The CDR3 totals 14 residues. Germline lookup yields CDR1 KGHDR and CDR2 SFDVKD. The CDR3 nucleotides are TGTGCCACCAGTGATGTGACTAGTTCAGATACGCAGTATTTT. This encodes CATSDVTSSDTQYF.

V gene TRBV7-7 combines with J gene TRBJ2-7, with TRBD2 matching 10 bases. The CDR3 totals 14 residues. Germline-derived CDR1 and CDR2 are SSHAT and FNYEAQ (reference sequence). After removal of 6 bases from V and 0 bases from J, the junction contained 2 bases not matched to a gene. CDR3 bases: TGTGCCAGCAGGGGACTAGCGTACTCCTACGAGCAGTACTTC. Its protein product is CASRGLAYSYEQYF.

This clonotype has only a few counts. The chain combines TRBV5-1 with TRBJ1-1; weak D call: TRBD1 (6 bases). This CDR3 has 15 residues. Germline CDR1 is SGHRS and CDR2 is YFSETQ. The ends were cut back, 0 bases at V and 1 base at J, with 10 bases in the middle. The CDR3 DNA follows: TGCGCCAGCAGCTTGGAAGGGACACCGAACACTGAAGCTTTCTTT. It specifies CASSLEGTPNTEAFF.

The chain recombines TRBV7-3 with TRBJ2-5; a weak D match, TRBD1 (7 bases). This CDR3 comprises 14 residues. Germline V gene sequence: CDR1 SGHTA, CDR2 FQGTGA. Trimming removed 5 bases at V and 5 bases at J, with 15 bases between. The CDR3 DNA follows: TGTGCCAGCAGCCGGACACAGGGGAGGGAGACCCAGTACTTC. Its translation: CASSRTQGRETQYF.

With regard to this clonotype: The CDR3 does not close with the conserved phenylalanine or tryptophan, likely indicating a read error. The DNA is omitted, as the CDR3 cannot be located on it reliably, and the CDR3 follows TCRdb's listing. This sequence joins TRBV2 and TRBJ1-4. The CDR3 is 12 residues long, counting both termini. Germline CDR1 is SNHLY and CDR2 is FYNNEI. The CDR3 loop is CASSAGDSGGAR.

The rearrangement links TRBV9 to TRBJ2-7; 11 bases match TRBD1. This CDR3 spans 15 amino acids. V gave up 0 bases and J gave up 4 bases; unmatched junction bases: 3. Germline V gene sequence: CDR1 SGDLS, CDR2 YYNGEE. The CDR3 here is CASSVGTGGVYEQYF. CDR3 nucleotides: TGTGCCAGCAGCGTAGGGACAGGGGGCGTTTACGAGCAGTACTTC. Complete variable domain (other parts from reference TRBV9 and TRBJ2-7): DSGVTQTPKHLITATGQRVTLRCSPRSGDLSVYWYQQSLDQGLQFLIQYYNGEERAKGNILERFSAQQFPDLHSELNLSSLELGDSALYFCASSVGTGGVYEQYFGPGTRLTVT.

The J gene is TRBJ2-1, the V gene TRBV29-1, with 9 nucleotides matching TRBD2. Germline CDR1 and CDR2: SQVTM and ANQGSEA. Trimming at V came to 7 bases and at J to 4 bases, leaving 11 bases not matched to a gene. The CDR3 totals 15 residues. CDR3 DNA: TGCAGCGCTTCCCGTCCTAGCGGGGTTTACAATGAGCAGTTCTTC. Translation: CSASRPSGVYNEQFF.

Written as DNA, the CDR3 is TGCAGTGCTAGAGTCGGGCCCGGGACAGGGCAGTTCTTC. This gives the protein CSARVGPGTGQFF. This chain links TRBV20-1 with TRBJ2-1; 8 bases are a match to TRBD1. The CDR3 runs to 13 residues. Germline assignment: CDR1 DFQATT and CDR2 SNEGSKA (reference sequence). The V and J ends lost 1 base and 12 bases, in that order; junction bases with no gene match: 8.

The CDR3 DNA follows: TGTGCCAGTACCCCAACCCGGGTGGGGAACTATGGCTACACCTTC. Amino acid sequence: CASTPTRVGNYGYTF. This chain connects TRBV19 to TRBJ1-2; D is unclear. This CDR3 spans 15 amino acids. Trimming removed 7 bases at V and 2 bases at J, with 17 bases between. Germline lookup yields CDR1 LNHDA and CDR2 SQIVND (reference sequence).

J is TRBJ1-1 and V is TRBV20-1; 9 bases agree with TRBD1. This CDR3 spans 15 amino acids. Germline CDR1 and CDR2: DFQATT and SNEGSKA (reference sequence). Trimming took 7 bases from V and 5 from J; bases not matched to a gene: 14. CDR3: CSVTPRQGDRTEAFF. In nucleotides, the CDR3 is TGCAGTGTAACTCCTCGACAGGGGGATAGGACTGAAGCTTTCTTT.

This rearrangement joins TRBV10-3 to TRBJ2-3; D unresolved. Trimming pared 6 bases from V and 1 base from J, leaving 8 bases between. The V gene's germline CDR1 is ENHRY and CDR2 SYGVKD. This CDR3 contains 13 residues. CDR3 nucleotide sequence: TGTGCCATCAGGGGCGACGGCACAGATACGCAGTATTTT. Protein product: CAIRGDGTDTQYF.

This chain links TRBV20-1 with TRBJ2-5; TRBD1 matches 10 bases. The CDR3 contains 14 residues. V lost 4 bases and J lost 4; bases outside the gene matches: 6. CDR1 and CDR2 (germline): DFQATT, SNEGSKA (reference sequence). The CDR3 coding sequence is TGCAGTGCTAACGGACAGGGGGATGGAGAGACCCAGTACTTC. Protein sequence: CSANGQGDGETQYF.

In its sample, this clonotype was seen many times. The V call is TRBV9, the J call TRBJ2-7; D not certain. V lost 4 bases and J 2 bases, leaving 13 bases between the germline ends. CDR3 length equals 14 residues. Looked up from germline, CDR1 is SGDLS and CDR2 is YYNGEE. The CDR3 sequence: CASSPDPGAYEQYF. The CDR3 nucleotides read TGTGCCAGCAGCCCAGACCCGGGTGCCTACGAGCAGTACTTC.

CDR3: CASSLDLGLGGYTF. The CDR3 DNA reads TGTGCCAGCAGCTTAGATCTGGGCCTTGGTGGCTACACCTTC. The gene calls are TRBV7-2 and TRBJ1-2; D not certain. Germline V gives CDR1 SGHTA, CDR2 FQGNSA. The ends were cut back, 1 base at V and 7 bases at J, with 13 bases in the middle. The CDR3 spans 14 residues. Full variable domain (outside the CDR3, taken from reference TRBV7-2 and TRBJ1-2): GAGVSQSPSNKVTEKGKDVELRCDPISGHTALYWYRQSLGQGLEFLIYFQGNSAPDKSGLPSDRFSAERTGGSVSTLTIQRTQQEDSAVYLCASSLDLGLGGYTFGSGTRLTVV.

The chain has TRBV7-9 and TRBJ1-1, with TRBD1 identical over 7 bases. CDR3 size: 13 residues. Germline values: CDR1 SEHNR, CDR2 FQNEAQ (reference sequence). The ends lost 5 bases at V and 7 bases at J; junction bases unmatched: 7. The CDR3 DNA sequence: TGTGCCAGCAGCCCAGGGGGATGTGGTGAAGCTTTCTTT. This gives the protein CASSPGGCGEAFF.